This entry is about one TCR beta chain. The CDR3 consists of 20 residues. CDR1 and CDR2 from the germline V gene are SGHVS and FQNEAQ. Trimming took 5 bases from V and 0 from J; bases not matched to a gene: 17. The data derive from a study of blood T cells in healthy people across ages. For the second PCR, which ran for roughly 6 to 11 cycles, a sample-barcoded 5' primer and a J-beta primer mix were used. All cDNA molecules were each tagged by a template-switch adaptor with 12 random nucleotides. TCRdb reprocessed the 5' RACE reads via MiXCR and lists one record per CDR3 protein. The profile covers under 800,000 distinct CDR3 sequences, with roughly two fifths appearing a single time and less than 25% taken by the ten largest.

This TCR came from a woman between 55 and 75 years old in good health. The sample was blood. J is TRBJ2-1 and V is TRBV7-8, with TRBD2 matching over 9 bases. The CDR3: CASSPESAGGFFGSYNEQFF. The CDR3 DNA reads as TGTGCCAGCAGCCCGGAATCAGCGGGAGGCTTTTTCGGCTCCTACAATGAGCAGTTCTTC.